The 32 T cell receptor beta chains below were found in one sample sequenced in a study of T cell responses to AZD1222 COVID-19 vaccine. Here immunoSEQ multiplex PCR was the method, and the copy in TCRdb shows in-frame clones only, minus some. This sample has over 75,000 clones, with around nine tenths found just once. The source material was peripheral blood, sampled on day 0 of AZD1222 vaccination. All receptors come from an adult in good health.

The gene calls are TRBV6-4 and TRBJ2-3; maybe TRBD2 (6 bases). Trimming removed 3 bases from V and 0 bases from J, with 13 bases in between. Germline CDR1 is MRHNA and CDR2 is SNTAGT. The CDR3 extends over 16 amino acids. The CDR3 sequence is CASSEGAGSSTDTQYF. DNA of the CDR3: TGTGCCAGCAGTGAAGGAGCGGGTTCTAGCACAGATACGCAGTATTTT.

The rearrangement uses TRBV9 and TRBJ1-4, with 10 bases aligning to TRBD1. Germline CDR1 reads SGDLS; CDR2 reads YYNGEE. Trimming cost V 3 bases and J 7 bases; bases outside gene matches: 6. The CDR3 spans 15 residues. The CDR3 loop reads CASSAGQGGAEKLFF. The CDR3, as DNA: TGTGCCAGCAGCGCCGGACAGGGGGGAGCTGAAAAACTGTTTTTT.

This clone was recorded only once. The chain is built from TRBV3-1 (or the pseudogene TRBV3-2) and TRBJ2-1; D unresolved. Trimming left V 2 bases short and J 0 bases short, with 11 bases between. The V gene's germline CDR1 is LGHDT and CDR2 YNNKEL (reference sequence). The CDR3 has 16 amino acids. CDR3 in amino acids: CASSQLGGSSYNEQFF. The CDR3 DNA is TGTGCCAGCAGCCAATTAGGCGGAAGCTCCTACAATGAGCAGTTCTTC.

The V and J genes are TRBV4-2 and TRBJ1-2, with D unclear. Germline V lookup: CDR1 LGHNA, CDR2 YNFKEQ. The CDR3 is made up of 18 amino acids. With 0 bases removed from V and 5 bases from J, the gap between germline ends came to 22 bases. CDR3 bases: TGTGCCAGCAGCCAAGATGTGGTCGGGCCAGCCTCTCGGTATGGCTACACCTTC. This codes for CASSQDVVGPASRYGYTF.

The rearrangement joins TRBV6-5 to TRBJ2-7, with 10 bases matching TRBD1. After removal of 6 bases from V and 2 bases from J, the junction contained 4 bases not matched to a gene. From germline, CDR1 is MNHEY and CDR2 SVGAGI. This CDR3 has 14 residues. The CDR3 region is CASSAGTGAYEQYF. The CDR3 nucleotides are TGTGCCAGCAGCGCCGGGACAGGGGCCTACGAGCAGTACTTC.

The chain links TRBV9 to TRBJ2-3; D not resolved. Germline assignment: CDR1 SGDLS and CDR2 YYNGEE. V gave up 0 bases and J gave up 3 bases, with 11 bases separating them. There are 15 residues in the CDR3. The CDR3 here is CASSVGDPSTDTQYF. Here the CDR3 DNA reads TGTGCCAGCAGCGTAGGTGATCCTAGTACAGATACGCAGTATTTT. The full variable domain, completed using reference TRBV9 and TRBJ2-3, is DSGVTQTPKHLITATGQRVTLRCSPRSGDLSVYWYQQSLDQGLQFLIQYYNGEERAKGNILERFSAQQFPDLHSELNLSSLELGDSALYFCASSVGDPSTDTQYFGPGTRLTVL.

The V call is TRBV13, the J call TRBJ2-7; TRBD1 might be the D (6 bases). Germline CDR1 PRHDT, CDR2 FYEKMQ (reference sequence). V was pared by 2 bases and J by 3 bases, with 11 bases between. This CDR3 region has 14 residues. CDR3 loop: CASSLFARGYEQYF. As DNA, the CDR3 is TGTGCCAGCAGCTTATTTGCCAGGGGCTACGAGCAGTACTTC.

The chain uses TRBV30 and TRBJ2-3; D is possibly TRBD1 or TRBD2 (5 bases each). The germline gives CDR1 GTSNPN, CDR2 SVGIG (reference sequence). CDR3 size: 13 residues. V was pared by 3 bases and J by 0 bases, with 7 bases between. The CDR3 nucleotides are TGTGCCTGGAGCCGGGACAGCACAGATACGCAGTATTTT. Translating it yields CAWSRDSTDTQYF.

This clone was counted only a few times. This chain joins TRBV6-4 and TRBJ2-1, with 7 bases matching TRBD2. CDR1 MRHNA and CDR2 SNTAGT come from the germline V gene. After removal of 2 bases from V and 2 bases from J, the junction contained 3 bases not matched to a gene. There are 15 residues in the CDR3. The CDR3 sequence is CASSDGEGTYNEQFF. The CDR3 DNA is TGTGCCAGCAGTGACGGGGAGGGAACCTACAATGAGCAGTTCTTC.

This chain uses TRBV9 with TRBJ2-3; TRBD1 matches at 7 bases. Trimming removed 3 bases from V and 0 bases from J; junction bases left unmatched: 10. Germline assignment: CDR1 SGDLS and CDR2 YYNGEE. The CDR3 runs to 17 residues. The CDR3 region has the DNA TGTGCCAGCAGCGCAGATAGGGGGACAGTAAGCACAGATACGCAGTATTTT. This encodes CASSADRGTVSTDTQYF.

The genes are TRBV18 and TRBJ2-1, with TRBD2 matching 12 bases. The CDR3 spans 17 residues. Germline assignment: CDR1 KGHSH and CDR2 LQKENI. V was pared by 3 bases and J by 7 bases, with 10 bases of the junction left unmatched. The CDR3 here is CASSPPISLAGGNEQFF. The CDR3 nucleotides are TGTGCCAGCTCACCCCCCATCTCTCTAGCGGGGGGGAATGAGCAGTTCTTC.

The chain carries TRBV18 and TRBJ2-7, with D uncertain. This CDR3 region has 15 residues. Germline values: CDR1 KGHSH, CDR2 LQKENI. V was trimmed by 3 bases and J by 0 bases, leaving 12 bases between them. This CDR3 reads CASSPYGRSSYEQYF. CDR3 nucleotide sequence: TGTGCCAGCTCACCGTACGGCCGGAGCTCCTACGAGCAGTACTTC.

The J gene is TRBJ1-3, the V gene TRBV30; 7 nucleotides match TRBD1. V lost 0 bases, J lost 0 bases, and 2 bases stayed unmatched. Germline V gives CDR1 GTSNPN, CDR2 SVGIG (reference sequence). This CDR3 contains 15 residues. The CDR3 nucleotides are TGTGCCTGGAGTGTCCAGGGGGTCTCTGGAAACACCATATATTTT. This sequence encodes CAWSVQGVSGNTIYF.

In its sample, this clone was seen once. The CDR3 DNA follows: TGTGCCAGCAGTTTCGCGGCCTCCTATGAAGCTTTCTTT. Protein product: CASSFAASYEAFF. The rearrangement joins TRBV12-3 or TRBV12-4 to TRBJ1-1; no clear D. V was cut by 3 bases and J by 7 bases, with 12 bases left in between. This CDR3 region has 13 residues.

The chain has TRBV19 and TRBJ1-1; 11 bases are a match to TRBD1. Germline CDR1 is LNHDA and CDR2 is SQIVND (reference sequence). The CDR3 runs 14 residues. Losses at the gene ends were 6 bases for V and 5 bases for J; bases not matched to a gene: 5. The CDR3 loop reads CASRVRDRGTEAFF. CDR3 in DNA: TGTGCCAGTAGAGTCCGGGACAGGGGGACTGAAGCTTTCTTT.

This clone was picked up one time. The chain employs TRBV12-5 and TRBJ2-7; weak D call: TRBD2 (6 bases). This CDR3 region has 16 residues. Germline CDR1 and CDR2: LGHNT and FRNRAP. V shed 1 base and J shed 2 bases, with 15 bases lying between them. CDR3 protein: CASGLDPGLLAYEQYF. CDR3 nucleotides: TGTGCTAGTGGTTTGGACCCGGGACTCCTGGCCTACGAGCAGTACTTC.

The gene calls are TRBV5-8 and TRBJ1-2; a possible D gene is TRBD1 (5 bases). V was cut by 4 bases and J by 3 bases, with 13 bases left in between. Germline loops: CDR1 SGHTS, CDR2 YDEGEE. This CDR3 has 14 amino acids. The CDR3 coding sequence is TGTGCCAGCAGCCGACGGGGCGCCCACTATGGCTACACCTTC. Its translation is CASSRRGAHYGYTF.

This clone was observed once. J is TRBJ1-1 and V is TRBV27, with 12 bases lining up with TRBD1. This CDR3 is 13 amino acids long. CDR1 MNHEY and CDR2 SMNVEV come from the germline V gene (reference sequence). Trimming removed 2 bases from V and 9 bases from J; junction bases left unmatched: 1. The DNA for the CDR3 is TGTGCCAGCAGTTTAGGGACAGGGGGCAAAGCTTTCTTT. It codes for CASSLGTGGKAFF.

The chain carries TRBV7-9 and TRBJ1-1, with D uncertain. Germline loops: CDR1 SEHNR, CDR2 FQNEAQ (reference sequence). The CDR3 sequence is 13 residues long. The ends were cut back, 5 bases at V and 8 bases at J, with 15 bases in the middle. CDR3: CASSPGRVGEAFF. The DNA for the CDR3 is TGTGCCAGCAGCCCCGGGAGGGTGGGCGAAGCTTTCTTT.

The chain uses TRBV3-1 (or the pseudogene TRBV3-2) and TRBJ1-1, with D hard to call. Trimming removed 2 bases at V and 1 base at J, with 8 bases between. The germline V gene has CDR1 LGHDT and CDR2 YNNKEL (reference sequence). This CDR3 spans 14 amino acids. The CDR3 reads CASSQPTPNTEAFF. Here the CDR3 DNA reads TGTGCCAGCAGCCAACCGACACCGAACACTGAAGCTTTCTTT.

The chain employs TRBV12-5 and TRBJ2-1; 7 bases map to TRBD2. This CDR3 has 17 amino acids. Germline V gives CDR1 LGHNT, CDR2 FRNRAP. Trimming removed 5 bases from V and 3 bases from J; junction bases left unmatched: 13. The CDR3 region is CASGADKGGPLYNEQFF. The DNA for the CDR3 is TGTGCTAGTGGTGCCGACAAGGGAGGGCCGCTCTACAATGAGCAGTTCTTC.

The J gene is TRBJ2-5, the V gene TRBV4-1; TRBD1 is a possible D gene (7 bases). The germline V and J ends were trimmed by 0 bases and 5 bases, with 13 bases remaining between them. CDR1 is MGHRA and CDR2 is YSYEKL in the germline V gene. The CDR3 loop spans 15 amino acids. CDR3: CASSQDRGVGETQYF. The DNA of the CDR3 is TGCGCCAGCAGCCAAGACAGGGGGGTAGGGGAGACCCAGTACTTC.

The V call is TRBV2, the J call TRBJ2-1, with 7 bases aligning to TRBD2. This CDR3 is built from 14 residues. The V segment lost 9 bases and the J segment 7 bases; nucleotides outside the gene matches: 12. Germline-derived CDR1 and CDR2 are SNHLY and FYNNEI. DNA for the CDR3: TGTGCCAGTAGCCTTCAGGGCGGGAGTAATGAGCAGTTCTTC. Its protein product is CASSLQGGSNEQFF.

V is TRBV28 and J is TRBJ2-3; TRBD2 matches at 7 bases. This CDR3 comprises 16 residues. Unmatched junction bases numbered 13, after V lost 4 bases and J lost 6 bases. In germline, CDR1 is MDHEN, CDR2 SYDVKM. The CDR3 sequence is CASSSAGVGSYDTQYF. The CDR3 bases are TGTGCCAGCAGTTCCGCGGGAGTTGGGTCATACGATACGCAGTATTTT.

The chain combines TRBV30 with TRBJ1-4, with a weak D call TRBD1 (5 bases). This CDR3 contains 14 residues. Trimming took 4 bases from V and 5 from J, leaving 14 bases between them. Per the germline V gene, CDR1 is GTSNPN and CDR2 is SVGIG (reference sequence). CDR3 in amino acids: CAWTRGGRNEKLFF. The CDR3 DNA is TGTGCCTGGACCCGGGGCGGACGGAATGAAAAACTGTTTTTT.

The chain recombines TRBV7-8 with TRBJ2-4; 7 bases are shared with TRBD2. The CDR3 totals 18 residues. The trim removed 1 base at V and 1 base at J, leaving 10 bases unmatched. CDR1 is SGHVS, CDR2 FQNEAQ, per germline. This CDR3 is CASSLVGAGDLAKNIQYF. The CDR3 bases are TGTGCCAGCAGCTTAGTGGGTGCGGGGGACTTGGCCAAAAACATTCAGTACTTC.

The chain links TRBV13 to TRBJ1-6, with 9 bases lining up with TRBD1. V lost 5 bases, J lost 7 bases, and 6 bases stayed unmatched. The CDR3 length is 15 residues. CDR1 and CDR2 from the germline V gene are PRHDT and FYEKMQ (reference sequence). In DNA, the CDR3 is TGTGCCAGCAGCCCCGGGACAGGGTTAAATTCACCCCTCCACTTT. Translated: CASSPGTGLNSPLHF.

V usage is TRBV30 and J usage is TRBJ1-1; D is undetermined. Trimming removed 2 bases at V and 4 bases at J, with 14 bases between. The CDR3 is 14 amino acids. From germline, CDR1 is GTSNPN and CDR2 SVGIG (reference sequence). The CDR3 spells CAWSPTPLSTEAFF. The CDR3 DNA follows: TGTGCCTGGAGTCCGACGCCCCTTAGCACTGAAGCTTTCTTT.

Only a few counts were recorded for this clone. The chain couples TRBV4-1 to TRBJ1-2; D ambiguous. CDR3 size: 12 residues. The V gene's germline CDR1 is MGHRA and CDR2 YSYEKL. The V and J ends lost 1 base and 2 bases respectively, with 2 bases between them. CDR3 residues: CASSQANYGYTF. The CDR3 bases are TGCGCCAGCAGCCAAGCGAACTATGGCTACACCTTC.

The CDR3 loop is CASSLPGRGRFF. The CDR3 DNA is TGTGCCAGCAGTTTACCGGGGAGGGGTAGGTTCTTC. The rearrangement uses TRBV12-3 or TRBV12-4 and TRBJ2-1; TRBD2 agrees at 7 bases. The CDR3 has 12 residues. V gave up 2 bases and J gave up 15 bases; unmatched junction bases: 7.

This sequence joins TRBV7-9 and TRBJ1-5, with D perhaps TRBD1 (5 bases). The V gene's germline CDR1 is SEHNR and CDR2 FQNEAQ (reference sequence). Trimming removed 5 bases at V and 1 base at J, with 15 bases between. The CDR3 extends over 16 amino acids. CDR3 sequence reads: CASSLGAGLSNQPQHF. DNA for the CDR3: TGTGCCAGCAGCCTAGGGGCAGGGTTAAGCAATCAGCCCCAGCATTTT.

This clone was recorded only once. The rearrangement uses TRBV2 and TRBJ1-2; no firm D call. V was clipped by 1 base and J by 2 bases, with 8 bases between them. CDR1 and CDR2 (germline): SNHLY, FYNNEI. This CDR3 contains 14 residues. CDR3 coding DNA: TGTGCCAGCAGTGAAGAGCGAGGGAACTATGGCTACACCTTC. It is translated as CASSEERGNYGYTF.